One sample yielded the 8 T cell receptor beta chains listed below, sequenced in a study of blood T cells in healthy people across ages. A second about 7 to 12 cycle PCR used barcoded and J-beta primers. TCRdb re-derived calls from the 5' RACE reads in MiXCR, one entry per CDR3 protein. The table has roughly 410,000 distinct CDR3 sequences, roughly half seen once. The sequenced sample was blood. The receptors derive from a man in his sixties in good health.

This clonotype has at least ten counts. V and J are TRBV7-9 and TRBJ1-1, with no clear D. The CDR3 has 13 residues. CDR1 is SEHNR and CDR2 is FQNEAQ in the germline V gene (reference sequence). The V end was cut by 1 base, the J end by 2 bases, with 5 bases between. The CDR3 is CASSLVGNTEAFF. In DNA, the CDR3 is TGTGCCAGCAGCTTAGTGGGAAACACTGAAGCTTTCTTT.

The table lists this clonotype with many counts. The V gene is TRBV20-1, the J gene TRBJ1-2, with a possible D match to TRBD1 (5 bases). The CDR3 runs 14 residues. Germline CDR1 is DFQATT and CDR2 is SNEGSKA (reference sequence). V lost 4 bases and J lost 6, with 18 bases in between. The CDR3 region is CSAIPSGQGDGYTF. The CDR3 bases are TGCAGTGCTATCCCCTCTGGGCAGGGTGATGGCTACACCTTC.

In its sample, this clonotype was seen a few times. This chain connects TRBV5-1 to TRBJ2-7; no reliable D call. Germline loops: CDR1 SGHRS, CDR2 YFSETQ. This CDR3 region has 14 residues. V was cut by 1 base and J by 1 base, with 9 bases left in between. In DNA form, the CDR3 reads TGCGCCAGCAGCTTGACAGTGACTTCCTACGAGCAGTACTTC. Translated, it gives CASSLTVTSYEQYF. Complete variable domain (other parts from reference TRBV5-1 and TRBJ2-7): KAGVTQTPRYLIKTRGQQVTLSCSPISGHRSVSWYQQTPGQGLQFLFEYFSETQRNKGNFPGRFSGRQFSNSRSEMNVSTLELGDSALYLCASSLTVTSYEQYFGPGTRLTVT.

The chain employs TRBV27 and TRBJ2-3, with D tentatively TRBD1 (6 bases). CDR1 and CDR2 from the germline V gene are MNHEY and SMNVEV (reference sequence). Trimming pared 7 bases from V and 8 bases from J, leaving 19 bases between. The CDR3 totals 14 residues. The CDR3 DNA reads TGTGCCAGCAAATCACCGGGAAGAGGGGGTACGCAGTATTTT. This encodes CASKSPGRGGTQYF.

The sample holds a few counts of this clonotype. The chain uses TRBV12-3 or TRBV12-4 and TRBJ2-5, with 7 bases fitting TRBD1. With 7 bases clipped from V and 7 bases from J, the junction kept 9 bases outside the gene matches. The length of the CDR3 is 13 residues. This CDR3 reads CASTPTGVGTQYF. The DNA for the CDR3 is TGTGCCAGCACCCCTACAGGGGTGGGGACCCAGTACTTC.

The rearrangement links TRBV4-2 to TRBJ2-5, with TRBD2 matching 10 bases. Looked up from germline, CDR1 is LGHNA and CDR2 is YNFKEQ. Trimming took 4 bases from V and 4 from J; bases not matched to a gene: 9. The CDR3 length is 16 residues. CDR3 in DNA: TGTGCCAGCAGCCCACAAGCGGTAGCGGGAGGAGAGACCCAGTACTTC. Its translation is CASSPQAVAGGETQYF.

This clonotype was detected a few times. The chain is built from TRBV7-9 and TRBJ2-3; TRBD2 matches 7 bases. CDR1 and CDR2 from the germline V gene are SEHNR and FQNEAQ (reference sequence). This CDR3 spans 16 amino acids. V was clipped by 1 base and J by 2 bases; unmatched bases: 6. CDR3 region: CASSLGAGTYTDTQYF. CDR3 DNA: TGTGCCAGCAGCTTAGGAGCGGGGACCTACACAGATACGCAGTATTTT.

CDR3 protein: CAATGTSGSREQYF. CDR3 sequence (DNA): TGTGCCGCCACAGGGACTAGCGGGAGCCGTGAGCAGTACTTC. The genes are TRBV28 and TRBJ2-7; the match to TRBD2 covers 14 bases. The CDR3 contains 14 residues. Germline V CDR1 and CDR2: MDHEN, SYDVKM. After removal of 11 bases from V and 7 bases from J, the junction contained 10 bases not matched to a gene.